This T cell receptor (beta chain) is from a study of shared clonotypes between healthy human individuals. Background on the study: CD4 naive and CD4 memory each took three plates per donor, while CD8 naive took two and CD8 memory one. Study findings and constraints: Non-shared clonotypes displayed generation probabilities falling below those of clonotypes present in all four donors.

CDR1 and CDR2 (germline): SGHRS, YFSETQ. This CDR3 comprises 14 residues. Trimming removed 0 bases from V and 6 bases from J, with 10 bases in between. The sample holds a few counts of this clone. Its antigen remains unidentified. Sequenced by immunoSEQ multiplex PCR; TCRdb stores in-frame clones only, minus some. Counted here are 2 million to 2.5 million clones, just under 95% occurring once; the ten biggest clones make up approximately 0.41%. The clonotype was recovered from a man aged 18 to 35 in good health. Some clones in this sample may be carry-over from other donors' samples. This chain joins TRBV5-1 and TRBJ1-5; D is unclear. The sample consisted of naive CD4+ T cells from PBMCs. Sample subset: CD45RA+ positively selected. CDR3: CASSLEAGSQPQHF. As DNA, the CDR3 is TGCGCCAGCAGCTTGGAGGCAGGTTCTCAGCCCCAGCATTTT.